The 4 T cell receptor beta chains listed next were all sequenced from one sample in a study of cytomegalovirus exposure and HLA in healthy donors. Both 60 Vbeta primers and 13 Jbeta primers went into the PCR. The assay was immunoSEQ multiplex PCR, and TCRdb's table has in-frame clones only and misses some. Here the sample spans 58,000 or so clones, roughly 73% being singletons. Material for sequencing was PBMCs. These receptors were collected from a woman aged 40-49 years in good health and CMV-seropositive.

This chain links TRBV29-1 with TRBJ1-2; D remains ambiguous. V lost 0 bases to trimming and J lost 5 bases, with 10 bases between them. The germline gives CDR1 SQVTM, CDR2 ANQGSEA. The CDR3 extends over 13 amino acids. This chain's CDR3 is CSVEDQLEYGYTF. DNA for the CDR3: TGCAGCGTTGAAGATCAATTGGAGTATGGCTACACCTTC.

The gene calls are TRBV6-1 and TRBJ2-7, with D possibly matching TRBD1 (6 bases). The CDR3 totals 13 residues. From germline, CDR1 is MNHNS and CDR2 SASEGT. The germline V and J ends were trimmed by 4 bases and 0 bases, with 7 bases remaining between them. In DNA form, the CDR3 reads TGTGCCAGCAGTGGGGGGCCCTCCTACGAGCAGTACTTC. It encodes CASSGGPSYEQYF.

The rearrangement joins TRBV5-4 to TRBJ2-1, with a possible D match to TRBD1 (8 bases). The CDR3 has 13 amino acids. Germline V lookup: CDR1 SGHNT, CDR2 YYREEE (reference sequence). Trimming pared 3 bases from V and 10 bases from J, leaving 14 bases between. The CDR3: CASSSDREGEQFF. CDR3 DNA sequence: TGTGCCAGCAGCTCGGACAGGGAGGGGGAGCAGTTCTTC.

V usage is TRBV7-3 and J usage is TRBJ1-1; D call uncertain. CDR1 is SGHTA and CDR2 is FQGTGA in the germline V gene. Trimming cost V 4 bases and J 2 bases, with 8 bases left between them. The CDR3 consists of 13 residues. The chain's CDR3 is CASSSYYNTEAFF. DNA for the CDR3: TGTGCCAGCAGCTCCTACTATAACACTGAAGCTTTCTTT.